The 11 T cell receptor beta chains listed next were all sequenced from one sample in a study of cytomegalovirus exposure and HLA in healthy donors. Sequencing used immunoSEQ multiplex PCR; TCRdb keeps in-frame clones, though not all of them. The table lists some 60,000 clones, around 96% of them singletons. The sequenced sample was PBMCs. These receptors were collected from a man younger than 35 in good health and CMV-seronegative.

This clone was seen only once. The CDR3 here is CASSVLAGAYNEQFF. CDR3 nucleotide sequence: TGTGCCAGCAGCGTCCTAGCGGGGGCTTACAATGAGCAGTTCTTC. The chain links TRBV9 to TRBJ2-1; 10 bases are shared with TRBD2. The CDR3 runs to 15 residues. In germline, CDR1 is SGDLS, CDR2 YYNGEE. The ends lost 2 bases at V and 4 bases at J; junction bases unmatched: 3.

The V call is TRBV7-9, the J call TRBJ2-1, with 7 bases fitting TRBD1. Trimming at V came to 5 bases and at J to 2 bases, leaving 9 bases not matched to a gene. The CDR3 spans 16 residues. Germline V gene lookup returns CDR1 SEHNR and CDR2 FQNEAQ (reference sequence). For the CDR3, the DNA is TGTGCCAGCAGCCCACAGGGGAAAGGACCCTACAATGAGCAGTTCTTC. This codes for CASSPQGKGPYNEQFF.

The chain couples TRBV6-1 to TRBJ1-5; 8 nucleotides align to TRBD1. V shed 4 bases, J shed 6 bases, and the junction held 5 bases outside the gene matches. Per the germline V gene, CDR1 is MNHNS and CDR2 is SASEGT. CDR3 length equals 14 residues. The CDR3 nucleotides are TGTGCCAGCAGTGTACAGGGGGTAGCTCAGCCCCAGCATTTT. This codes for CASSVQGVAQPQHF.

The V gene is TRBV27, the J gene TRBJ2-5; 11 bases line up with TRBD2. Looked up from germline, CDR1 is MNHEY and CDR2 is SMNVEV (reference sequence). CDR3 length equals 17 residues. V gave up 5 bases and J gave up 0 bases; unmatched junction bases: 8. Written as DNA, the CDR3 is TGTGCCAGCAGTGTTGGGGGACTAGCGGAACACCAAGAGACCCAGTACTTC. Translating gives CASSVGGLAEHQETQYF.

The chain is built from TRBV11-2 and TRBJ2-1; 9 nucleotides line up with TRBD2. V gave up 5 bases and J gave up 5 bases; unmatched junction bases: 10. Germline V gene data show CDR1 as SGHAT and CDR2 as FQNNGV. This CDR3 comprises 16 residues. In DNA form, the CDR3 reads TGTGCCAGCAGCGTGATAGGACTAGCGAATAACAATGAGCAGTTCTTC. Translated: CASSVIGLANNNEQFF.

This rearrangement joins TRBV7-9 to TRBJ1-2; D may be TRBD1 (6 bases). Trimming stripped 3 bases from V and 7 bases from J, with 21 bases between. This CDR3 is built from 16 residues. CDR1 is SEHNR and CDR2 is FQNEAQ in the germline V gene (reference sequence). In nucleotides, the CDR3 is TGTGCCAGCAGCTTCCTTGTTGTTCAGGGGATCTTTGGCTACACCTTC. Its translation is CASSFLVVQGIFGYTF.

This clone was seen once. The CDR3 sequence is CASRALLTDTQYF. The DNA of the CDR3 is TGTGCCAGCAGGGCCCTCCTTACAGATACGCAGTATTTT. The chain couples TRBV6-5 to TRBJ2-3; D is unresolved. V lost 6 bases, J lost 3 bases, and 10 bases lay in between. This CDR3 contains 13 residues. Germline V gives CDR1 MNHEY, CDR2 SVGAGI.

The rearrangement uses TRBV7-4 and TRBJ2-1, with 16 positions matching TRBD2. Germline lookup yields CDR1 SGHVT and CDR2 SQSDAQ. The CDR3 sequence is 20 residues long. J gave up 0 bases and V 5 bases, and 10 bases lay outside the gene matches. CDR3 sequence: CASSGTSGRETQSSYNEQFF. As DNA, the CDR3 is TGTGCCAGCAGCGGGACTAGCGGGAGGGAAACCCAGAGCTCCTACAATGAGCAGTTCTTC.

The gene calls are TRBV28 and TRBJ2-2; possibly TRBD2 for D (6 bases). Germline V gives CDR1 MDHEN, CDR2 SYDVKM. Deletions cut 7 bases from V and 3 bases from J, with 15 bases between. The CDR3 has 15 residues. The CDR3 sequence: CASTPGDWDTGELFF. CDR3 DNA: TGTGCCAGCACCCCGGGGGATTGGGACACCGGGGAGCTGTTTTTT.

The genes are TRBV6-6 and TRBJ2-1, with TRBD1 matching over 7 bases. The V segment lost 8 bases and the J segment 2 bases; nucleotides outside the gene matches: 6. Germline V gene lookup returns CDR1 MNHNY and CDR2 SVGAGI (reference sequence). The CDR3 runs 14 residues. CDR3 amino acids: CASAEGGPYNEQFF. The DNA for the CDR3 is TGTGCCAGCGCGGAAGGGGGCCCCTACAATGAGCAGTTCTTC.

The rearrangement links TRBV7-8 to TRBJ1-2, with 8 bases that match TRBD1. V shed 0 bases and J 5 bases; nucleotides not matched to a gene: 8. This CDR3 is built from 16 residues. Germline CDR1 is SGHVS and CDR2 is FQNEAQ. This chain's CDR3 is CASSLAPRGQRYGYTF. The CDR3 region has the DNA TGTGCCAGCAGCTTAGCTCCCAGGGGGCAGAGGTATGGCTACACCTTC.